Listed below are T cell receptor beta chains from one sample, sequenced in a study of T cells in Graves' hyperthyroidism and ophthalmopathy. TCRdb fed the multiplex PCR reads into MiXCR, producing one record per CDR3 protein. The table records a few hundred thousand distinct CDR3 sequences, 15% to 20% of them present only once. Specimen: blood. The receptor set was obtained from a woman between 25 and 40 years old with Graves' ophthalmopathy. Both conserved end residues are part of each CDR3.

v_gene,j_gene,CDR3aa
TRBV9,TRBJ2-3,CASSPLEGGTDTQYF
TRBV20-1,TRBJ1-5,CSARGASNQPQHF
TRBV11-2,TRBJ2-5,CASSPEGDRSGSAQYF
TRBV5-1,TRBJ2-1,CASSLGNEQFF
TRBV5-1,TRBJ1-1,CASSLKHRGQNTEAFF
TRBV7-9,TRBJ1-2,CASSPPASSQSKLGYTF
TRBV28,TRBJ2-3,CASRPGQFVSVTDTQYF
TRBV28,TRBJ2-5,CASSFSDRAQETQYF
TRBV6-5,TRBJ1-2,CASRYSKAGTKGYTF
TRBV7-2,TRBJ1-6,CASSQKDNSPLHF
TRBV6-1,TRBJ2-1,CASRSNSGDSEQFF
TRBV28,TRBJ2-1,CASSTDWGLGYNEQFF
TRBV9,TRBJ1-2,CASSGLDYGYTF
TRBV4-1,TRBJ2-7,CASSQKRLYEQYF
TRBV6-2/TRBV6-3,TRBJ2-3,CASSRLAGASDTQYF
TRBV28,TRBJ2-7,CASTSTARARLARGYEQYF
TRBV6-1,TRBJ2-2,CASSRGTSGSFVGELFF
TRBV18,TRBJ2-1,CASSPGLGNNEQFF
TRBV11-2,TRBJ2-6,CASSPPGQSGANVLTF
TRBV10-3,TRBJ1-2,CAISEGGQGSGYTF
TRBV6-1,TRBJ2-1,CASSLGLSGDEQFF
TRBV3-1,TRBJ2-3,CASSQGALAKDTQYF
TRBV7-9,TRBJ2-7,CASSPPTGFTKYEQYF
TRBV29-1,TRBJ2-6,CSVEDNSPSSGANVLTF
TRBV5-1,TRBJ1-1,CASKQWGMNTEAFF
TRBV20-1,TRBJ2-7,CSARDRAGDYEQYF